A selection of T cell receptor beta chains follows, all from one sample in a study of blood T cell repertoires in COVID-19. The assay was immunoSEQ multiplex PCR, and TCRdb's table has in-frame clones only and misses some. The table shows 250,000 to 300,000 clones, with approximately 91% occurring only once. Sequencing input: PBMCs or T cells enriched from blood (not recorded which). The receptors come from a human donor in a cohort exposed to, infected with or recovered from COVID-19 (not recorded which). The donor label of this sample is uncertain. Each CDR3 is given with its conserved first and last residue. Some rows have no size entry. The others give once, few or many, or a class for an expanded clone.

V | size | CDR3
TRBV15 | - | CATSGRGPHPETQYF
TRBV5-1 | - | CASTFTYPRRRGQETQYF
TRBV7-9 | - | CASSPPRGAGEQYF
TRBV2 | - | CASSERAGGAYEQYF
TRBV19 | once | CASSMLFRGNQPQHF
TRBV15 | - | CATSRDWGRGSSPLHF
TRBV5-1 | - | CASSPGGTEAFF
TRBV7-2 | - | CASSPYAGEGQPQHF
TRBV2 | - | CASRTGSYEQYF
TRBV7-9 | - | CASSLGTGPNLGDYYEQYF
TRBV6-1 | - | CASSESIMGGGQPQHF
TRBV2 | - | CATHGGATNTQYF
TRBV5-8 | once | CAQGRGNGANVLTF
TRBV14 | - | CASSQVGFRTGSSYGYTF
TRBV6-2/TRBV6-3 | few | CASSWTSAFSNEQFF
TRBV6-6 | once | CASSLRTSGGAIEDTQYF
TRBV7-2 | once | CASSLLLFTDTQYF
TRBV6-5 | - | CASSSGQASYEQYF
TRBV30 | - | CAWSVRGTRSGYTF
TRBV9 | - | CASSPAVSGELFF
TRBV9 | - | CASTTDRGSYNEQFF
TRBV7-2 | - | CASSLAYPGLGNTIYF
TRBV19 | once | CASSIWGQSTDTQYF
TRBV25-1 | - | CASSETGGTYNEQFF
TRBV6-1 | once | CASSERQDRGYYGYTF
TRBV9 | - | CASSVMGTVEVGTQYF
TRBV19 | - | CASSIDGQGHQPQHF
TRBV5-6 | - | CASSPGGTVLAEAFF
TRBV4-3 | - | CASSQGLRGAAYEQYF
TRBV9 | - | CASSVVASGAGAQYF
TRBV5-5 | - | CASSGQGTDTQYF